This T cell receptor beta chain comes out of a study of blood T cell repertoires in COVID-19. This CDR3 is 14 amino acids long. With 7 bases removed from V and 3 bases from J, the gap between germline ends came to 13 bases. Looked up from germline, CDR1 is MDHEN and CDR2 is SYDVKM. Clones were read by immunoSEQ multiplex PCR, and TCRdb kept only the in-frame ones, dropping some. The sample yields approximately 73,000 clones, roughly 86% seen once. The sequence was collected from an older woman with acute or convalescent COVID-19. Sequences were obtained from peripheral blood. The chain links TRBV28 to TRBJ1-5; weak D call: TRBD1 (5 bases). CDR3 in DNA: TGTGCCAGCACCTTGGAGGGGTACAATCAGCCCCAGCATTTT. Amino acids: CASTLEGYNQPQHF.